The clone carrying this T cell receptor (beta chain) showed up many times. V lost 3 bases to trimming and J lost 2 bases; unmatched junction nucleotides: 5. The CDR3 consists of 15 residues. In germline, CDR1 is LGHDT, CDR2 YNNKEL (reference sequence). As part of library construction, unique molecular identifiers were attached to individual cDNA molecules. A single record per CDR3 protein comes from TCRdb applying MiXCR to the 5' RACE reads. Of roughly 40,000 distinct CDR3 sequences in the sample, approximately 6.1% were seen once. The data are from a study of early T cells in non-severe SARS-CoV-2 infection.

J is TRBJ2-3 and V is TRBV3-1; TRBD2 aligns across 7 bases. Input material: whole blood. The clonotype originates from an adult who was a healthcare worker with PCR-confirmed SARS-CoV-2 infection or an uninfected control (not recorded which). CDR3 sequence: CASSHNREVTDTQYF. The CDR3 nucleotides are TGTGCCAGCAGCCACAATCGGGAGGTCACAGATACGCAGTATTTT.